These 29 T cell receptor beta chains were all obtained from the same sample, sequenced in a study of human T cells and chemical hapten exposure. TCRdb fed the RACE reads into MiXCR, producing one record per CDR3 protein. Here the sample spans fewer than 65,000 distinct CDR3 sequences, about a tenth being singletons. Indicated time point: pre-sensitization, week 0. Treatment specified: therapeutic diphenylcyclopropenone sensitization with weekly scalp DPC. This material consisted of whole blood, taken in connection with sensitization to the hapten diphenylcyclopropenone (DPC). The receptor source for this set is a woman between 40 and 55 years old with alopecia areata. Some clones in this sample may be carry-over from other donors' samples.

The chain carries TRBV6-1 and TRBJ1-2; no definite D call. From germline, CDR1 is MNHNS and CDR2 SASEGT. V was cut by 1 base and J by 5 bases, with 8 bases left in between. The CDR3 has 13 amino acids. The CDR3 region has the DNA TGTGCCAGCAGTGAAGTGGCAACTTATGGCTACACCTTC. Translating it yields CASSEVATYGYTF.

In its sample, this clonotype was seen many times. This chain uses TRBV30 with TRBJ2-2; D is undetermined. V shed 2 bases and J shed 4 bases, with 11 bases lying between them. Germline values: CDR1 GTSNPN, CDR2 SVGIG (reference sequence). The CDR3 spans 14 residues. The CDR3 DNA reads TGTGCCTGGAGTTCACCCTCGGCCACCGGGGAGCTGTTTTTT. Translation gives CAWSSPSATGELFF.

This clonotype was recorded many times. This chain joins TRBV28 and TRBJ1-6; D not resolved. V was shortened by 8 bases and J by 6 bases, with 20 bases between the two germline ends. The CDR3 is 16 amino acids. CDR1 and CDR2 from the germline V gene are MDHEN and SYDVKM. CDR3 loop: CASYDGQRYPNSPLHF. In DNA form, the CDR3 reads TGTGCCAGCTACGACGGGCAGCGATACCCTAATTCACCCCTCCACTTT.

The chain recombines TRBV7-9 with TRBJ2-3; D gene ambiguous. The length of the CDR3 is 12 residues. The V and J ends lost 5 bases and 2 bases respectively, with 5 bases between them. Germline CDR1 reads SEHNR; CDR2 reads FQNEAQ (reference sequence). The CDR3 DNA follows: TGTGCCAGCAGCAACGTCACAGATACGCAGTATTTT. Protein product: CASSNVTDTQYF.

The rearrangement uses TRBV6-1 and TRBJ2-6; D is uncertain. The CDR3 sequence is 15 residues long. Germline-derived CDR1 and CDR2 are MNHNS and SASEGT. V was pared by 6 bases and J by 0 bases, with 9 bases between. Written as DNA, the CDR3 is TGTGCCAGCAGGGAGCCCCTCTCTGGGGCCAACGTCCTGACTTTC. Translation: CASREPLSGANVLTF.

The gene calls are TRBV20-1 and TRBJ2-2; 8 bases are a match to TRBD1. The CDR3 extends over 15 amino acids. V gave up 1 base and J gave up 7 bases; unmatched junction bases: 8. CDR1 is DFQATT and CDR2 is SNEGSKA in the germline V gene (reference sequence). The CDR3 nucleotides read TGCAGTGCTAGAGTTCCAACAGGGGGTAACGGGGAGCTGTTTTTT. It translates to CSARVPTGGNGELFF.

This clonotype appeared many times. The chain links TRBV9 to TRBJ2-3; D gene ambiguous. V gave up 0 bases and J gave up 4 bases, with 3 bases separating them. The CDR3 is 12 amino acids. From germline, CDR1 is SGDLS and CDR2 YYNGEE. For the CDR3, the DNA is TGTGCCAGCAGCGTAGGACCAGATACGCAGTATTTT. Translating gives CASSVGPDTQYF.

The chain recombines TRBV7-3 with TRBJ2-4; 9 bases are a match to TRBD2. Germline V lookup: CDR1 SGHTA, CDR2 FQGTGA. Trimming cost V 5 bases and J 3 bases; bases outside gene matches: 11. This CDR3 is built from 17 residues. The CDR3 bases are TGTGCCAGCAGCCCCAGTAGACTAGCGGCGGACAAAAACATTCAGTACTTC. Its protein product is CASSPSRLAADKNIQYF.

As for this clonotype: A much larger clone is a single base away; this may be a read error. V usage is TRBV5-1 and J usage is TRBJ2-7; D is tentatively TRBD1 or TRBD2 (5 bases each). Germline CDR1 SGHRS, CDR2 YFSETQ. The CDR3 runs to 13 residues. The chain's CDR3 is CASSLTGAYEQNF. Written as DNA, the CDR3 is TGCGCCAGCAGCTTGACCGGGGCCTACGAGCAGAACTTC.

As to this clonotype: With a much larger clone just one base away, this may be a read error. This chain links TRBV7-2 with TRBJ2-5; D not certain. Looked up from germline, CDR1 is SGHTA and CDR2 is FQGNSA. Trimming left V 1 base short and J 0 bases short, with 12 bases between. This CDR3 has 16 residues. In DNA form, the CDR3 reads TGTGCCAGCAGCTTAGGGATAGCCGCCTACCAAGAGACCCAGTACTTC. This codes for CASSLGIAAYQETQYF.

This clonotype appeared a few times. The chain has TRBV14 and TRBJ2-2; no clear D gene. The CDR3 consists of 15 residues. V lost 3 bases to trimming and J lost 5 bases, with 13 bases between them. Looked up from germline, CDR1 is SGHDN and CDR2 is FVKESK. CDR3 nucleotides: TGTGCCAGCAGCCAGGTTCAAGGTCCTACCGGGGAGCTGTTTTTT. Amino acid sequence: CASSQVQGPTGELFF.

The chain uses TRBV3-1 and TRBJ1-2; unclear D gene. V was pared by 3 bases and J by 7 bases, with 6 bases between. The germline CDR1 and CDR2 sequences are LGHDT and YNNKEL (reference sequence). This CDR3 comprises 11 residues. The CDR3 here is CASSHGGGYTF. In DNA form, the CDR3 reads TGTGCCAGCAGCCACGGTGGTGGCTACACCTTC.

This clonotype has at least ten counts. The chain joins TRBV5-1 to TRBJ2-7; D might be TRBD1 (6 bases). Trimming took 3 bases from V and 2 from J, leaving 15 bases between them. CDR1 and CDR2 (germline): SGHRS, YFSETQ. The CDR3 covers 15 residues. The CDR3 DNA reads as TGCGCCAGCAGCTCCATGGGGCAGGGGCCCTACGAGCAGTACTTC. Its protein is CASSSMGQGPYEQYF.

Of note for this clonotype: Since a much larger clone is just one base distant, this may be a read error. This chain links TRBV11-3 with TRBJ2-3, with TRBD1 identical over 10 bases. Germline V lookup: CDR1 SGHNT, CDR2 YENEEA. The CDR3 has 15 amino acids. With 6 bases clipped from V and 3 bases from J, the junction kept 6 bases outside the gene matches. The CDR3 sequence is CASRSRTGGTDTQYF. CDR3 DNA sequence: TGTGCCAGCAGATCCCGGACAGGGGGGACAGATACGCAGTATTTT.

This clonotype has only a few counts. The rearrangement links TRBV7-6 to TRBJ1-1; unclear D gene. Trimming removed 1 base at V and 0 bases at J, with 6 bases between. Per germline, CDR1 SGHVS and CDR2 FNYEAQ. The CDR3 extends over 14 amino acids. CDR3 in amino acids: CASSLDYVNTEAFF. DNA of the CDR3: TGTGCCAGCAGCTTAGATTATGTGAACACTGAAGCTTTCTTT.

This clonotype was counted ten times or more. This chain uses TRBV7-2 with TRBJ2-7, with D uncertain. This CDR3 contains 16 residues. Germline loops: CDR1 SGHTA, CDR2 FQGNSA. Between the trimmed V and J ends, which lost 1 base and 4 bases, there was a span of 17 bases. The CDR3 is CASSLGAISAFYEQYF. The CDR3 DNA reads TGTGCCAGCAGCTTAGGCGCAATCTCGGCGTTTTACGAGCAGTACTTC. Complete variable domain (other parts from reference TRBV7-2 and TRBJ2-7): GAGVSQSPSNKVTEKGKDVELRCDPISGHTALYWYRQSLGQGLEFLIYFQGNSAPDKSGLPSDRFSAERTGGSVSTLTIQRTQQEDSAVYLCASSLGAISAFYEQYFGPGTRLTVT.

This clonotype was recorded many times. The chain combines TRBV2 with TRBJ2-7, with a possible D match to TRBD2 (5 bases). Per germline, CDR1 SNHLY and CDR2 FYNNEI. V was cut by 8 bases and J by 0 bases, with 14 bases left in between. The CDR3 covers 14 residues. The CDR3 DNA reads TGTGCCAGCGCTCGCGGGCAGCCCTCCTACGAGCAGTACTTC. Its protein product is CASARGQPSYEQYF.

The chain has TRBV18 and TRBJ1-2; TRBD1 aligns across 8 bases. CDR3 size: 15 residues. Germline trimming cut 6 bases from V and 4 bases from J; bases unmatched to any gene: 10. Germline loops: CDR1 KGHSH, CDR2 LQKENI. The CDR3 here is CASSPLDRAGYGYTF. For the CDR3, the DNA is TGTGCCAGCTCCCCGTTGGACAGGGCTGGCTATGGCTACACCTTC.

V gene TRBV14 combines with J gene TRBJ1-1; D ambiguous. Trimming took 2 bases from V and 5 from J, leaving 12 bases between them. Looked up from germline, CDR1 is SGHDN and CDR2 is FVKESK. CDR3 size: 14 residues. In DNA form, the CDR3 reads TGTGCCAGCAGCCAAAGGTACGGGGAGACTGAAGCTTTCTTT. It translates to CASSQRYGETEAFF.

This clonotype was observed many times. V is TRBV6-2 or TRBV6-3 and J is TRBJ2-7; TRBD1 matches 7 bases. V shed 0 bases, J shed 4 bases, and the junction held 3 bases outside the gene matches. This CDR3 comprises 14 residues. Germline lookup yields CDR1 MNHEY and CDR2 SVGEGT. The CDR3 region has the DNA TGTGCCAGCAGTTACTCGGAACAGGGGTACGAGCAGTACTTC. Protein sequence: CASSYSEQGYEQYF.

This clonotype occurred a few times. V is TRBV20-1 and J is TRBJ2-1, with TRBD2 identical over 11 bases. Unmatched junction bases numbered 11, after V lost 4 bases and J lost 0 bases. This CDR3 contains 18 residues. Germline V gene lookup returns CDR1 DFQATT and CDR2 SNEGSKA (reference sequence). The CDR3 sequence is CSAMRTSGGPSSYNEQFF. DNA of the CDR3: TGCAGTGCTATGCGAACTAGCGGGGGCCCCAGCTCCTACAATGAGCAGTTCTTC.

This clonotype came up many times. This rearrangement joins TRBV25-1 to TRBJ2-3, with 9 nucleotides matching TRBD2. With V trimmed by 4 bases and J by 2 bases, 7 bases remained unmatched. Germline loops: CDR1 MGHDK, CDR2 SYGVNS. The CDR3 extends over 16 amino acids. The CDR3 sequence: CASSVGTSRATDTQYF. DNA for the CDR3: TGTGCCAGCAGTGTGGGGACTAGCCGAGCCACAGATACGCAGTATTTT.

This clonotype showed up many times. The rearrangement uses TRBV6-2 or TRBV6-3 and TRBJ1-6; TRBD1 matches 8 bases. Germline V gene lookup returns CDR1 MNHEY and CDR2 SVGEGT. CDR3 length equals 15 residues. Trimming removed 5 bases from V and 6 bases from J; junction bases left unmatched: 6. CDR3 protein: CASSRRDRINSPLHF. The CDR3, as DNA: TGTGCCAGCAGTCGGCGGGACAGGATTAATTCACCCCTCCACTTT.

This clonotype has a count of ten or more. The rearrangement joins TRBV25-1 to TRBJ1-1; tentatively, D is TRBD1 (5 bases). Per germline, CDR1 MGHDK and CDR2 SYGVNS. The CDR3 covers 14 residues. Trimming took off 6 bases at V and 7 bases at J, with 18 bases between the two ends. As DNA, the CDR3 is TGTGCCAGCAGCGCTAGCGGCAGGGTCCATGAAGCTTTCTTT. It is translated as CASSASGRVHEAFF. The whole variable domain, remainder taken from reference TRBV25-1 and TRBJ1-1, is EADIYQTPRYLVIGTGKKITLECSQTMGHDKMYWYQQDPGMELHLIHYSYGVNSTEKGDLSSESTVSRIRTEHFPLTLESARPSHTSQYLCASSASGRVHEAFFGQGTRLTVV.

The chain employs TRBV20-1 and TRBJ2-7; maybe TRBD1 (5 bases). The germline V gene encodes CDR1 DFQATT and CDR2 SNEGSKA (reference sequence). Deletions cut 2 bases from V and 0 bases from J, with 8 bases between. This CDR3 comprises 13 residues. The CDR3 protein is CSARQDNSYEQYF. Written as DNA, the CDR3 is TGCAGTGCTAGACAGGACAACTCCTACGAGCAGTACTTC.

This clonotype was detected a few times. The chain employs TRBV20-1 and TRBJ1-1; D ambiguous. Germline V CDR1 and CDR2: DFQATT, SNEGSKA (reference sequence). V was pared by 7 bases and J by 5 bases, with 8 bases between. The CDR3 contains 10 residues. DNA for the CDR3: TGCAGTGTGCGGGGTACTGAAGCTTTCTTT. The encoded protein is CSVRGTEAFF.

There are many counts of this clonotype. The chain employs TRBV6-2 or TRBV6-3 and TRBJ2-3, with 10 bases that match TRBD2. Looked up from germline, CDR1 is MNHEY and CDR2 is SVGEGT. The CDR3 spans 19 residues. After removal of 2 bases from V and 2 bases from J, the junction contained 13 bases not matched to a gene. CDR3 loop: CASSYPPLLAGRFTDTQYF. The DNA of the CDR3 is TGTGCCAGCAGTTACCCCCCTCTACTAGCGGGACGATTCACAGATACGCAGTATTTT.

This clonotype was found many times. This rearrangement joins TRBV5-6 to TRBJ2-1; 9 nucleotides agree with TRBD2. This CDR3 is 14 amino acids long. V was clipped by 2 bases and J by 9 bases; unmatched bases: 6. Germline V gives CDR1 SGHDT, CDR2 YYEEEE. The CDR3, as DNA: TGTGCCAGCAGCTTTCGGACTAGCGTCGGTGAGCAGTTCTTC. Amino acids: CASSFRTSVGEQFF. Filled out from reference TRBV5-6 and TRBJ2-1, the complete variable domain reads DAGVTQSPTHLIKTRGQQVTLRCSPKSGHDTVSWYQQALGQGPQFIFQYYEEEERQRGNFPDRFSGHQFPNYSSELNVNALLLGDSALYLCASSFRTSVGEQFFGPGTRLTVL.

This clonotype was found many times. The chain is built from TRBV28 and TRBJ1-1; D unresolved. V lost 11 bases, J lost 6 bases, and 16 bases lay in between. The CDR3 is 12 amino acids. From germline, CDR1 is MDHEN and CDR2 SYDVKM. CDR3 sequence reads: CAVGGRVSEAFF. DNA for the CDR3: TGTGCCGTAGGTGGGAGGGTCTCTGAAGCTTTCTTT.